A selection of T cell receptor beta chains follows, all from one sample in a study of T cell responses to AZD1222 COVID-19 vaccine. Profiling relied on immunoSEQ multiplex PCR, and the TCRdb table lists in-frame clones only, not all of them. The repertoire holds 75,000 to 100,000 clones, with around 89% as singletons. Source: peripheral blood, taken on day 0 of AZD1222 vaccination. These receptors all come from an adult in good health. Each CDR3 is given with its conserved first and last residue. The D gene is left open where the match is weak. A clone size is listed for some rows: how often the clone was seen (once, few, many), or a class if it is expanded.

J gene,D gene,clone size,V gene,CDR3 protein,CDR3 DNA
TRBJ1-4,NA,NA,TRBV4-3,CASSQDLGGGEKLFF,TGCGCCAGCAGCCAAGATCTTGGTGGGGGTGAAAAACTGTTTTTT
TRBJ1-1,NA,NA,TRBV4-1,CASSQDRTMNTEAFF,TGCGCCAGCAGCCAAGACAGGACGATGAACACTGAAGCTTTCTTT
TRBJ2-7,TRBD1,once,TRBV5-4,CASSSGTGLVPPDEQYF,TGTGCCAGCAGCTCCGGGACAGGGTTGGTCCCTCCCGACGAGCAGTACTTC
TRBJ1-6,NA,NA,TRBV30,CAWKTGLQSPLHF,TGTGCCTGGAAAACAGGGTTACAATCACCCCTCCACTTT
TRBJ1-1,NA,NA,TRBV19,CASSTTSGIEAFF,TGTGCCAGTAGTACCACTTCAGGGATTGAAGCTTTCTTT
TRBJ1-6,NA,NA,TRBV28,CASSGQGISPLHF,TGTGCCAGCAGTGGGCAGGGGATTTCACCCCTCCACTTT
TRBJ2-7,NA,NA,TRBV7-2,CASSLVRGYEQYF,TGTGCCAGCAGCTTAGTTAGGGGCTACGAGCAGTACTTC
TRBJ1-2,NA,NA,TRBV20-1,CSANDFYGYTF,TGCAGTGCTAACGACTTCTATGGCTACACCTTC
TRBJ2-7,TRBD1,NA,TRBV13,CASSLGRDSTYEQYF,TGTGCCAGCAGCTTAGGCCGGGACAGTACCTACGAGCAGTACTTC
TRBJ1-1,NA,NA,TRBV7-9,CASSPPPGPAFF,TGTGCCAGCAGCCCTCCACCAGGGCCGGCTTTCTTT
TRBJ2-3,NA,NA,TRBV7-2,CASSLVRGDTQYF,TGTGCCAGCAGCTTAGTTCGGGGGGATACGCAGTATTTT
TRBJ2-2,NA,once,TRBV7-3,CASSSWTMLTGELFF,TGTGCCAGCTCAAGCTGGACCATGCTCACCGGGGAGCTGTTTTTT
TRBJ1-2,NA,NA,TRBV5-1,CASSLYPDTTNYGYTF,TGCGCCAGCAGCTTGTACCCCGACACGACTAACTATGGCTACACCTTC
TRBJ1-1,NA,NA,TRBV19,CASSRGTVNTEAFF,TGTGCCAGTAGTAGAGGGACGGTGAACACTGAAGCTTTCTTT
TRBJ2-1,NA,NA,TRBV28,CASTGGDSYNEQFF,TGTGCCAGCACAGGGGGGGACTCTTACAATGAGCAGTTCTTC
TRBJ1-2,TRBD1,NA,TRBV7-9,CASGDRDRAYGYTF,TGTGCCAGCGGCGACCGGGACAGGGCCTATGGCTACACCTTC
TRBJ1-2,TRBD1,once,TRBV7-2,CASSRSMDRLYGYTF,TGTGCCAGCAGCCGTTCTATGGACAGGCTTTATGGCTACACCTTC
TRBJ1-1,NA,NA,TRBV5-1,CASRPEVGKLNTEAFF,TGCGCCAGCAGACCCGAGGTTGGGAAGCTGAACACTGAAGCTTTCTTT
TRBJ1-2,TRBD1,NA,TRBV27,CASSQTGGQYGYTF,TGTGCCAGCAGCCAGACAGGGGGACAGTATGGCTACACCTTC
TRBJ1-2,NA,NA,TRBV7-8,CASSSGTLNYGYTF,TGTGCCAGCAGCTCCGGGACCCTTAACTATGGCTACACCTTC
TRBJ2-7,NA,NA,TRBV5-1,CASSSNSGEQYF,TGCGCCAGCAGCTCGAACAGTGGCGAGCAGTACTTC
TRBJ1-6,NA,once,TRBV6-5,CASTRGGLSSPLHF,TGTGCCAGCACTAGGGGAGGATTAAGTTCACCCCTCCACTTT
TRBJ2-7,TRBD1,NA,TRBV7-8,CASSLANFGTGSLEQYF,TGTGCCAGCAGCTTAGCGAATTTTGGGACAGGGTCTCTCGAGCAGTACTTC